Listed below are T cell receptor beta chains from one sample, sequenced in a study of shared clonotypes between healthy human individuals. Clones were read by immunoSEQ multiplex PCR, and TCRdb kept only the in-frame ones, dropping some. The repertoire includes roughly 2.5 million clones, around 94% of them detected once, and 0.13% to 0.15% sits in the top ten. The specimen sequenced was naive CD4+ T cells sorted from blood. The source of these receptors is a man between 18 and 35 years old in good health. The CDR3 runs from the conserved cysteine through the conserved F or W. D genes are given only for firm matches. Clone size, where shown, is once, few, many, or a class for clones that have expanded.

J	size	D	V	CDR3	DNA
TRBJ2-3	NA	TRBD1	TRBV18	CASSPLTPGTGTDTQYF	TGTGCCAGCTCACCACTTACCCCCGGGACAGGGACAGATACGCAGTATTTT
TRBJ1-6	NA	NA	TRBV27	CASSFRGFGSPLHF	TGTGCCAGCAGTTTTCGGGGATTTGGCTCACCCCTCCACTTT
TRBJ2-5	NA	NA	TRBV18	CASSPPNERETQYF	TGTGCCAGCTCACCCCCCAATGAACGAGAGACCCAGTACTTC
TRBJ2-2	NA	NA	TRBV5-1	CASRPGSANTGELFF	TGCGCCAGCCGGCCGGGGAGCGCGAACACCGGGGAGCTGTTTTTT
TRBJ1-2	NA	TRBD1	TRBV7-9	CASSVQGVYGYTF	TGTGCCAGCAGCGTACAGGGGGTATATGGCTACACCTTC
TRBJ2-5	once	NA	TRBV18	CASSPPLETQYF	TGTGCCAGCTCACCACCGCTTGAGACCCAGTACTTC
TRBJ2-3	NA	TRBD2	TRBV30	CAWSGLAGTGTQYF	TGTGCCTGGAGTGGACTAGCGGGAACTGGTACGCAGTATTTT
TRBJ2-3	NA	NA	TRBV19	CASSFSTDTQYF	TGTGCCAGTAGTTTCAGCACAGATACGCAGTATTTT
TRBJ2-7	NA	TRBD1	TRBV6-5	CASGRGTDYEQYF	TGTGCCAGCGGCAGGGGGACGGATTACGAGCAGTACTTC
TRBJ1-1	NA	TRBD1	TRBV19	CASSLTGVNTEAFF	TGTGCCAGTAGTCTAACAGGGGTCAACACTGAAGCTTTCTTT
TRBJ2-3	NA	NA	TRBV19	CASRLGLRGSTDTQYF	TGTGCCAGCCGGCTGGGGTTGCGGGGTAGCACAGATACGCAGTATTTT